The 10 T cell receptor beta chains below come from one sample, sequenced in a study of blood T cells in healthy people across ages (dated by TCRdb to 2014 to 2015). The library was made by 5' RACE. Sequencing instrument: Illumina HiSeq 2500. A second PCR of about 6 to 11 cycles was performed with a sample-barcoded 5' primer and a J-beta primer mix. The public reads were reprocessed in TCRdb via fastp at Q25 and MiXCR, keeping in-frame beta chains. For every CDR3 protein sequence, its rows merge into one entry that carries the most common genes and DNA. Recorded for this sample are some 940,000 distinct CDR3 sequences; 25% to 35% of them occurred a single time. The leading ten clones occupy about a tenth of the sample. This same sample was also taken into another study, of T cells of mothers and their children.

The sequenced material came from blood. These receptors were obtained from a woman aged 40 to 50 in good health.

DNA for the CDR3: TGCGCCAGCAGCTTGGTGGGGAGAGCAAGTACAGATACGCAGTATTTT. Amino acid sequence: CASSLVGRASTDTQYF. The rearrangement uses TRBV5-1 and TRBJ2-3; a weak D match, TRBD2 (5 bases). Per the germline V gene, CDR1 is SGHRS and CDR2 is YFSETQ. V dropped 0 bases and J dropped 3 bases, with 14 bases sitting between them. This CDR3 region has 16 residues.

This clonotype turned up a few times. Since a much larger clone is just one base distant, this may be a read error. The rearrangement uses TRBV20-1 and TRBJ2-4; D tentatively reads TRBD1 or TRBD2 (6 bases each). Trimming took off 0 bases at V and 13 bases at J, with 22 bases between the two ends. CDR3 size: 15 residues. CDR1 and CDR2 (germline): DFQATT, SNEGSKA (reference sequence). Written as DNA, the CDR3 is TGCAGTGCTAGAGACCCCGGGGGCTTGTACAATGAGCAGTACTTC. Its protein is CSARDPGGLYNEQYF.

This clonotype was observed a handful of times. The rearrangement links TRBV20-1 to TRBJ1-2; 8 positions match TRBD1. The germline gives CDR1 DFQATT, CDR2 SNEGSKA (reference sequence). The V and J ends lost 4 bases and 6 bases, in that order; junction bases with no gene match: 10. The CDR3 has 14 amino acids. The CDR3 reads CSATSGTGRHGYTF. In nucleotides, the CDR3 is TGCAGTGCTACCTCCGGGACAGGACGCCATGGCTACACCTTC.

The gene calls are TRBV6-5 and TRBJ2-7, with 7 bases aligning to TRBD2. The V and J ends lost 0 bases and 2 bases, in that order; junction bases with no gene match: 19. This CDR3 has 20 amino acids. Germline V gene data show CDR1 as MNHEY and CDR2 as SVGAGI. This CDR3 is CASSYSPPPPGEGPTYEQYF. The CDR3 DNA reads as TGTGCCAGCAGTTACTCGCCACCGCCTCCTGGGGAGGGACCTACCTACGAGCAGTACTTC.

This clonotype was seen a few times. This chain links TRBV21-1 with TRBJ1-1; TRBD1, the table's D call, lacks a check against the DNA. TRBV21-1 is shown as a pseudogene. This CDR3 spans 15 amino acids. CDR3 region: CASFYSTVTNTEAFF. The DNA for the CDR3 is TGTGCCAGTTTTTACTCGACAGTAACGAACACTGAAGCTTTCTTT.

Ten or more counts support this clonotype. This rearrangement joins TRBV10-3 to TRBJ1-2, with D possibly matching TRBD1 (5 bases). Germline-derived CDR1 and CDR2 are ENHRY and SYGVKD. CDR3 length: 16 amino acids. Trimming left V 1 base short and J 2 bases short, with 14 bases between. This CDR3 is CAISEFTVGANYGYTF. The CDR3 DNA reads TGTGCCATCAGTGAGTTTACGGTTGGGGCCAACTATGGCTACACCTTC.

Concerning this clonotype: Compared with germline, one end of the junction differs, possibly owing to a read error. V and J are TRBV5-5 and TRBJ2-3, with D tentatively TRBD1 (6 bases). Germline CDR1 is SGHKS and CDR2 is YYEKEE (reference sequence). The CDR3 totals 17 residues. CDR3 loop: CASSEQITGLTTDMQYF. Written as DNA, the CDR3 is TGTGCCAGCAGCGAACAAATAACAGGGTTGACCACAGATATGCAGTATTTT.

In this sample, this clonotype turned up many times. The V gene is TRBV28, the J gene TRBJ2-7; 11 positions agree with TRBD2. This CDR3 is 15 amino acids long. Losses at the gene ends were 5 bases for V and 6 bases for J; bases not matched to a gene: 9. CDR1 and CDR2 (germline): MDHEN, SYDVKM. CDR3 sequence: CASSRSTSGVGEQYF. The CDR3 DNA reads TGTGCCAGCAGTCGGTCGACTAGCGGGGTTGGCGAGCAGTACTTC.

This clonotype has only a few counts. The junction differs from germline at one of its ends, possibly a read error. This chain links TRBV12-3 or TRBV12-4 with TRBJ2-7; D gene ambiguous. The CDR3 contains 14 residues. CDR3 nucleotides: TGTGCCTGCAGTTTGATCTCCGCTACCTACGAGCAGTACTTC. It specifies CACSLISATYEQYF.

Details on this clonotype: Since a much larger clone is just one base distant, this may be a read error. The CDR3 sequence is CAPTRDRTYEQYF. The CDR3 DNA follows: TGTGCCCCAACCCGGGACAGAACCTACGAGCAGTACTTC. This chain connects TRBV7-9 to TRBJ2-7; TRBD1 aligns across 7 bases. The CDR3 has 13 residues. Germline lookup yields CDR1 SEHNR and CDR2 FQNEAQ (reference sequence). The V gene end was trimmed by 11 bases and the J gene end by 2 bases; junction bases not matched to a gene: 9.